Reported below is one TCR beta chain. Its cognate antigen is unknown. This entry is derived from a study of T cell clonotyping in hematopoietic cell transplantation. Blood collection times were about day -28 and days 30, 100, 180 posttransplant. Germline V gene sequence: CDR1 MRHNA, CDR2 SNTAGT. Trimming took 0 bases from V and 3 from J; bases not matched to a gene: 4. The CDR3 is made up of 15 amino acids. Here immunoSEQ multiplex PCR was the method, and the copy in TCRdb shows in-frame clones only, minus some. The repertoire holds about 11,000 clones, approximately 91% seen once, with 30% to 40% in the top ten. Study-wide results and limits: At the given depth, recipient repertoires were over 97% de novo clonotypes. After transplant, recipient diversity fell while pathologically expanded clonotypes grew through day 180. Graft donor and pretransplant recipient Inverse Simpson Index values predicted broader posttransplant TCR diversity.

This TCR derives from a male patient aged 60-70 years who had an allogeneic stem cell transplant from an unrelated donor, so the T cells may come from the graft donor. Some clones in this sample may be carry-over from other donors' samples. The specimen comprised PBMCs, sampled 180 days after allogeneic stem cell transplant. The V gene is TRBV6-4, the J gene TRBJ1-2; TRBD1 aligns across 7 bases. In nucleotides, the CDR3 is TGTGCCAGCAGTGACTCGAACAGGGGCGACTATGGCTACACCTTC. It specifies CASSDSNRGDYGYTF.